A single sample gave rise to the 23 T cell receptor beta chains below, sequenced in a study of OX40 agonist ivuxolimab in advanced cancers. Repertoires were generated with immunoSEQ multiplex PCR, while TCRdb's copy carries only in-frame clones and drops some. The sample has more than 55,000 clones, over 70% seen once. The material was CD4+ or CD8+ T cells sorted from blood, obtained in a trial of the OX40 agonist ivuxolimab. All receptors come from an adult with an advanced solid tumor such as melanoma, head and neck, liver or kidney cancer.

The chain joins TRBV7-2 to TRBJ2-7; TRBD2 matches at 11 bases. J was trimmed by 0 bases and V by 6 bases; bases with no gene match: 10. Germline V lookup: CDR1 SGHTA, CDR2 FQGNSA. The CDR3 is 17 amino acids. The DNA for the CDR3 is TGTGCCAGCAGAACCCCGGGACTAGCGGACCTCTCCTACGAGCAGTACTTC. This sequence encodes CASRTPGLADLSYEQYF.

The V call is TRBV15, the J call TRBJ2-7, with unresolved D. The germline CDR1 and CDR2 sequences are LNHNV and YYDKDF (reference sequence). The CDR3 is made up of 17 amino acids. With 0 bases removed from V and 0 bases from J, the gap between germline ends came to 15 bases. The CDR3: CATSRDLRAASSYEQYF. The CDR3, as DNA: TGTGCCACCAGCAGAGATCTAAGGGCAGCAAGCTCCTACGAGCAGTACTTC.

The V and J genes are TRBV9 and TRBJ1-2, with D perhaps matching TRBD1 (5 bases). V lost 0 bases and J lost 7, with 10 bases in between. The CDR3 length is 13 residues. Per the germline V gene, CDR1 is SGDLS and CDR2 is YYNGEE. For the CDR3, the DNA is TGTGCCAGCAGCGTAGGTATGAGGGGTGGCTACACCTTC. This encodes CASSVGMRGGYTF.

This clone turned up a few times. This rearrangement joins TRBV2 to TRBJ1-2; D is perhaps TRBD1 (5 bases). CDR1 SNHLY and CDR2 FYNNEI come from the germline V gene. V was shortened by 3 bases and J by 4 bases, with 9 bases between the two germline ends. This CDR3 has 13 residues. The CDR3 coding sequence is TGTGCCAGCAGTGAGGGGGGATCCTATGGCTACACCTTC. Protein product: CASSEGGSYGYTF.

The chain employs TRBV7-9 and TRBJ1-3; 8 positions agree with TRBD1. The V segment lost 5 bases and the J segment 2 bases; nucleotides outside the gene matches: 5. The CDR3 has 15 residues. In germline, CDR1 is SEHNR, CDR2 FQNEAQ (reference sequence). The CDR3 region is CASSPRQGTGNTIYF. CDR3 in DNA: TGTGCCAGCAGCCCCCGACAGGGGACTGGAAACACCATATATTTT.

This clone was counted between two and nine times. Here the CDR3 reads CASSQMGAFTEAFF. CDR3 in DNA: TGTGCCAGCAGCCAAATGGGGGCCTTCACTGAAGCTTTCTTT. J is TRBJ1-1 and V is TRBV4-2, with TRBD1 as a possible D gene (6 bases). Germline CDR1 is LGHNA and CDR2 is YNFKEQ. Trimming pared 2 bases from V and 4 bases from J, leaving 11 bases between. The CDR3 totals 14 residues.

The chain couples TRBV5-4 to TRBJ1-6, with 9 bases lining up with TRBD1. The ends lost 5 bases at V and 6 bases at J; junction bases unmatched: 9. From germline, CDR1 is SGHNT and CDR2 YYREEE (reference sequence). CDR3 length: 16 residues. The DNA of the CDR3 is TGTGCCAGCAGAAGACTCGACAGGGGGGGTAATTCACCCCTCCACTTT. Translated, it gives CASRRLDRGGNSPLHF.

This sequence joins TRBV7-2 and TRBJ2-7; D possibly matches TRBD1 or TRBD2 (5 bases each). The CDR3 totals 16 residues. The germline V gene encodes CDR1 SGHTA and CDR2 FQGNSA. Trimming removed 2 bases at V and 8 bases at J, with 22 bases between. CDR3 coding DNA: TGTGCCAGCAGCTTAACATTGGGGGTTGGCGGCGCGCAGCAGTACTTC. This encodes CASSLTLGVGGAQQYF.

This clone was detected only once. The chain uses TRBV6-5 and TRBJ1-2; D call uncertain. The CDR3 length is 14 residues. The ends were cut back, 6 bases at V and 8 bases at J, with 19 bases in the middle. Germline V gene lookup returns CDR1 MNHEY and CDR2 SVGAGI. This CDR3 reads CASREWTTGNGYTF. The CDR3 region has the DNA TGTGCCAGCAGGGAGTGGACCACGGGTAACGGCTACACCTTC.

The CDR3 here is CASTKGTSGSNLHEQFF. The CDR3 DNA sequence: TGTGCCAGTACTAAGGGGACTAGCGGGAGTAATTTGCATGAGCAGTTCTTC. The chain recombines TRBV19 with TRBJ2-1; TRBD2 matches at 14 bases. CDR1 and CDR2 (germline): LNHDA, SQIVND (reference sequence). The length of the CDR3 is 17 residues. J gave up 8 bases and V 7 bases, and 13 bases lay outside the gene matches.

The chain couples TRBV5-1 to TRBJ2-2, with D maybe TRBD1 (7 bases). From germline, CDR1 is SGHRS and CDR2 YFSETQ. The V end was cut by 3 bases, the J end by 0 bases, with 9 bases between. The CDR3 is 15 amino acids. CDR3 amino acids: CASSSGGTNTGELFF. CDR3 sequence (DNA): TGCGCCAGCAGCTCAGGGGGGACGAACACCGGGGAGCTGTTTTTT.

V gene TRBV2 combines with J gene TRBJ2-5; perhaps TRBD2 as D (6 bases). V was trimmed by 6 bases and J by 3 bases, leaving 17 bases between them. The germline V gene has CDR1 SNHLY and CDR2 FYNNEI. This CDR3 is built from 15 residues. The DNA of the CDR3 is TGTGCCAGCAGCCCGAGGTGGGGGACTGAAGAGACCCAGTACTTC. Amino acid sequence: CASSPRWGTEETQYF.

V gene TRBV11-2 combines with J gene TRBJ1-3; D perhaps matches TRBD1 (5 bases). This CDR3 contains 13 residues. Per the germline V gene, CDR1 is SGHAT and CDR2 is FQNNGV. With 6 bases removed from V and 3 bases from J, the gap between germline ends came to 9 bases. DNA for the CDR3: TGTGCCAGCAGTTGGACAAGTGGAAACACCATATATTTT. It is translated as CASSWTSGNTIYF. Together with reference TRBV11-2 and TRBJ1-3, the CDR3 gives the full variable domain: EAGVAQSPRYKIIEKRQSVAFWCNPISGHATLYWYQQILGQGPKLLIQFQNNGVVDDSQLPKDRFSAERLKGVDSTLKIQPAKLEDSAVYLCASSWTSGNTIYFGEGSWLTVV.

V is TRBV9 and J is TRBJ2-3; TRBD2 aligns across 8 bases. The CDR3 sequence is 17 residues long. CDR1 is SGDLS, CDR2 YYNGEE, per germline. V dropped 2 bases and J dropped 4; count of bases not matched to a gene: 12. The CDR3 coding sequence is TGTGCCAGCAGCGTCCTCCCTAGCCGGGGGGGAGCAGATACGCAGTATTTT. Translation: CASSVLPSRGGADTQYF. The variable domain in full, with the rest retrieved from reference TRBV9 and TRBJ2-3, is DSGVTQTPKHLITATGQRVTLRCSPRSGDLSVYWYQQSLDQGLQFLIQYYNGEERAKGNILERFSAQQFPDLHSELNLSSLELGDSALYFCASSVLPSRGGADTQYFGPGTRLTVL.

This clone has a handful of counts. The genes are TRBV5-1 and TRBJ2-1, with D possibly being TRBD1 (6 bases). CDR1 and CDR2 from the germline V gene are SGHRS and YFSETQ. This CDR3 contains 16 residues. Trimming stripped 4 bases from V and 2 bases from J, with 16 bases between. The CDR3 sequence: CASSHLRDNPYNEQFF. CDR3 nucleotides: TGCGCCAGCAGCCATCTCCGGGACAATCCCTACAATGAGCAGTTCTTC.

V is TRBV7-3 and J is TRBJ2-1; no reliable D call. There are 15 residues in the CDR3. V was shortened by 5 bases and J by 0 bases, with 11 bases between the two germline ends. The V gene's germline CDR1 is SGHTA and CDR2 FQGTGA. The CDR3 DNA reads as TGTGCCAGCAGCCGAGTTGCGGACTCCTACAATGAGCAGTTCTTC. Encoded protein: CASSRVADSYNEQFF.

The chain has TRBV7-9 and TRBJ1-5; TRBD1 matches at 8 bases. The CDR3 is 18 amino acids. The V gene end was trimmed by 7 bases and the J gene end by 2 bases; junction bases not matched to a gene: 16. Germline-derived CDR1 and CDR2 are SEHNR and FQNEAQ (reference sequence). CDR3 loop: CASNWGSTGGWGNQPQHF. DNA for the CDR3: TGTGCCAGCAACTGGGGGTCCACAGGGGGATGGGGCAATCAGCCCCAGCATTTT.

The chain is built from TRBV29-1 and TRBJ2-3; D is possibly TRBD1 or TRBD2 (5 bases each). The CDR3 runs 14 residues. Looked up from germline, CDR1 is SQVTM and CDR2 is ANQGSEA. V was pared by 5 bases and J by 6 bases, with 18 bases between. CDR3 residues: CSVPDPGTQDTQYF. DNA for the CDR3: TGCAGCGTTCCAGACCCGGGGACCCAGGATACGCAGTATTTT.

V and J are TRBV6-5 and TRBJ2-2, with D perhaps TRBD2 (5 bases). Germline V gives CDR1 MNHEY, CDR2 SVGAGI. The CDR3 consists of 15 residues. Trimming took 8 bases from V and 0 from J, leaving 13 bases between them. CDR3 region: CASRRMQSNTGELFF. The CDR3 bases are TGTGCCAGCCGGAGGATGCAATCGAACACCGGGGAGCTGTTTTTT.

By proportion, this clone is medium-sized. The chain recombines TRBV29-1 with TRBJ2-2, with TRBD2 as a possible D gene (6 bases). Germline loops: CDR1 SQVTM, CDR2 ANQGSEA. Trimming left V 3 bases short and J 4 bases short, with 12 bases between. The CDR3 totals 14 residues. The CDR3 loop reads CSVDKQGGTGELFF. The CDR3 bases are TGCAGCGTTGATAAGCAGGGAGGCACCGGGGAGCTGTTTTTT.

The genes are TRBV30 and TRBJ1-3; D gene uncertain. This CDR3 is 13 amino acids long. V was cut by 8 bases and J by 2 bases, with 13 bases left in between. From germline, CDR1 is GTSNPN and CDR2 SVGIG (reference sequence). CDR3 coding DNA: TGTGCCCGGGCGGGGAGGGCTGGAAACACCATATATTTT. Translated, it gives CARAGRAGNTIYF. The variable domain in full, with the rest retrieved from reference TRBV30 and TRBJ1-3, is SQTIHQWPATLVQPVGSPLSLECTVEGTSNPNLYWYRQAAGRGLQLLFYSVGIGQISSEVPQNLSASRPQDRQFILSSKKLLLSDSGFYLCARAGRAGNTIYFGEGSWLTVV.

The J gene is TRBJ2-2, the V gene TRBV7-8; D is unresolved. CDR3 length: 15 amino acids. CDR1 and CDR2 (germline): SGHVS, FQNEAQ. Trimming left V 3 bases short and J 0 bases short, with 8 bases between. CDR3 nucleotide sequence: TGTGCCAGCAGCTTTTGGGGAACGAACACCGGGGAGCTGTTTTTT. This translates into CASSFWGTNTGELFF.

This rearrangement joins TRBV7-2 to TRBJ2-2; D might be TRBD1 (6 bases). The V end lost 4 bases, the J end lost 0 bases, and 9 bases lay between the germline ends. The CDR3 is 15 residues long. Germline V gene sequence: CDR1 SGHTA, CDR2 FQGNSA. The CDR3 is CASSSDRTNTGELFF. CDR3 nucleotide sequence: TGTGCCAGCAGCTCCGACAGGACGAACACCGGGGAGCTGTTTTTT. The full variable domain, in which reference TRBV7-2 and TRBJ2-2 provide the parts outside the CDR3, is GAGVSQSPSNKVTEKGKDVELRCDPISGHTALYWYRQSLGQGLEFLIYFQGNSAPDKSGLPSDRFSAERTGGSVSTLTIQRTQQEDSAVYLCASSSDRTNTGELFFGEGSRLTVL.